The rows below give T cell receptor beta chains drawn from one sample of a study of T cells in localized non-small cell lung cancer. The protocol was immunoSEQ multiplex PCR, while the TCRdb copy is restricted to in-frame clones and leaves out a portion. The repertoire consists of 25,000 to 30,000 clones, with 91% occurring once and the leading ten covering over 25%. The source was peripheral blood, collected before any cancer treatment. These receptors were collected from a female donor aged 60 or older with stage I lung adenocarcinoma. Both conserved end residues are part of each CDR3. A D gene is named only where the DNA matches it firmly. Expanded clones get a size class; other rows say once, few or many, or leave the size out.

v_call	d_call	cdr3_length	clone_size	j_call	cdr3_nt	cdr3_aa
TRBV5-1	-	13	once	TRBJ1-1	TGCGCCAGCAGCGTTACAGGGAACACTGAAGCTTTCTTT	CASSVTGNTEAFF
TRBV6-1	TRBD1	16	few	TRBJ1-2	TGTGCCAGCTGTGTCTGGGTGGAGGACAGGATGAATGGCTACACCTTC	CASCVWVEDRMNGYTF
TRBV7-2	-	10	-	TRBJ1-1	TGTGCCAGCAGTGTAGTAGAAGCTTTCTTT	CASSVVEAFF
TRBV7-9	-	13	-	TRBJ2-1	TGTGCCAGCAGCGAGATCTTAAGGAGCGAGCAGTTCTTC	CASSEILRSEQFF
TRBV5-6	-	14	-	TRBJ2-5	TGTGCCAGCAGCCACGCCCCGCTTCCGGAGACCCAGTACTTC	CASSHAPLPETQYF
TRBV11-3	-	13	-	TRBJ2-7	TGTGCCAGCAGCTTAGGGGCGGACTACGAGCAGTACTTC	CASSLGADYEQYF
TRBV28	-	14	-	TRBJ2-7	TGTGCCAGCAGTCCCGGAGACAACTCCTACGAGCAGTACTTC	CASSPGDNSYEQYF
TRBV27	TRBD2	15	-	TRBJ2-7	TGTGCCAGCAGGGCAACGGGAGGGCGCACCTACGAGCAGTACTTC	CASRATGGRTYEQYF
TRBV5-1	-	15	-	TRBJ2-5	TGCGCCAGCAGCTTGTCCGGGGTGGGCCAAGAGACCCAGTACTTC	CASSLSGVGQETQYF
TRBV29-1	TRBD2	14	-	TRBJ2-1	TGCAGCGCCGAGAAGACTAGCGGGGGAGATGAGCAGTTCTTC	CSAEKTSGGDEQFF
TRBV2	TRBD1	14	-	TRBJ2-7	TGTGCCAGCAGAACGGGACAGGTGATCTACGAGCAGTACTTC	CASRTGQVIYEQYF
TRBV4-2	TRBD1	20	-	TRBJ1-4	TGTGCCAGCAGCCAAGAGGCGTTGGGGACAGGGAGGGGTCGGGATGAAAAACTGTTTTTT	CASSQEALGTGRGRDEKLFF
TRBV28	-	14	-	TRBJ2-5	TGTGCCAGCAGTTCCAGGGGAACCCAAGAGACCCAGTACTTC	CASSSRGTQETQYF
TRBV12-5	-	16	-	TRBJ2-2	TGTGCTAGTGGTTTGGTAATCCTAGCTCGTTTAGGGGAGCTGTTTTTT	CASGLVILARLGELFF
TRBV10-1	TRBD2	15	-	TRBJ2-1	TGCGCCAGCAGTACCGGACTAGCGGGAGTCAATGAGCAGTTCTTC	CASSTGLAGVNEQFF
TRBV2	-	11	few	TRBJ1-1	TGTGCCAGCAGGGGAGATACTGAAGCTTTCTTT	CASRGDTEAFF
TRBV5-8	-	14	-	TRBJ1-4	TGTGCCAGCAGAAAGGACGGAATCAATGAAAAACTGTTTTTT	CASRKDGINEKLFF
TRBV5-4	TRBD1	15	once	TRBJ1-4	TGTGCCAGCAGCGAGAACAGGGGGATTAATGAAAAACTGTTTTTT	CASSENRGINEKLFF
TRBV5-5	-	13	-	TRBJ2-7	TGTGCCAGCAGCGCCGTCCCCGGGGTCGAGCAGTACTTC	CASSAVPGVEQYF
TRBV28	TRBD2	15	-	TRBJ2-1	TGTGCCAGTGCAACAGCGGGAGGAACTTACAATGAGCAGTTCTTC	CASATAGGTYNEQFF
TRBV6-1	-	15	-	TRBJ2-5	TGTGCCAGCAGTGAAAACCCAGGTCGGGTTGAGACCCAGTACTTC	CASSENPGRVETQYF
TRBV2	-	13	-	TRBJ1-5	TGTGCCAGCAGTGAAAGTAGGTTTCAGCCCCAGCATTTT	CASSESRFQPQHF
TRBV5-6	-	14	once	TRBJ2-7	TGTGCCAGCAGCGCGGACCGCTACCACTACGAGCAGTACTTC	CASSADRYHYEQYF
TRBV5-1	-	19	-	TRBJ2-6	TGCGCCAGCAGCTTGGAAACGACCGGGGGCAGGGGAGGGGCCAACGTCCTGACTTTC	CASSLETTGGRGGANVLTF
TRBV7-9	TRBD2	19	-	TRBJ2-1	TGTGCCAGCAGCTTATTATACGAGCGCGGGAGGTATGGGGACAATGAGCAGTTCTTC	CASSLLYERGRYGDNEQFF
TRBV5-1	-	13	-	TRBJ2-7	TGCGCCAGCAGCTGGACCGATGGGGGCGAGCAGTACTTC	CASSWTDGGEQYF
TRBV5-5	-	15	-	TRBJ1-2	TGTGCCAGCAGCCCCAGGGACGGAAGATCTTATGGCTACACCTTC	CASSPRDGRSYGYTF
TRBV13	-	14	-	TRBJ2-1	TGTGCCAGCAGCTTAAATGTCGGCGGGAATGAGCAGTTCTTC	CASSLNVGGNEQFF
TRBV6-1	-	14	once	TRBJ1-2	TGTGCCAGCAGTGGCTACAGGGCGAACTATGGCTACACCTTC	CASSGYRANYGYTF
TRBV7-2	TRBD1	16	-	TRBJ1-2	TGTGCCAGCAGCTCTGCGGACGGGACAGTTAACTATGGCTACACCTTC	CASSSADGTVNYGYTF
TRBV18	-	13	-	TRBJ2-5	TGTGCCAGCTCAAGGGATACGCAAGAGACCCAGTACTTC	CASSRDTQETQYF
TRBV29-1	TRBD2	16	once	TRBJ2-3	TGCAGCGGGAAGGTAGCGGGGGGGCGAGGGGCAGATACGCAGTATTTT	CSGKVAGGRGADTQYF
TRBV18	-	13	-	TRBJ1-2	TGTGCCAGCTCACCGGCGACAGATAGCGGCTACACCTTC	CASSPATDSGYTF